This TCR beta chain was sequenced during a study of beta chain features in type 1 diabetes. TCRB transcripts that were expressed got sequenced, as all of the isolated RNA had been reverse transcribed. Repertoires were generated with immunoSEQ multiplex PCR, while TCRdb's copy carries only in-frame clones and drops some. The sample holds around 100,000 clones; 25% to 35% are singletons and the top ten take about 0.57%. CDR3 length: 14 amino acids. V lost 1 base and J 2 bases, leaving 8 bases between the germline ends. CDR1 is SEHNR and CDR2 is FQNEAQ in the germline V gene (reference sequence). With regard to this clone: As yet, its antigen is unknown.

Per donor, one heparinised blood draw averaged roughly 110 mL. Study results and limitations: People with Type 1 diabetes carried modestly yet significantly shorter TCRB CDR3s in all four CD4+ subsets.

The receptor was derived from a woman in her late teens or twenties with type 1 diabetes. This rearrangement joins TRBV7-9 to TRBJ1-2; D is unclear. Sequencing was performed on central memory CD4+ T cells from blood. The CDR3 DNA reads TGTGCCAGCAGCTTAGTCCCGGGAAACTATGGCTACACCTTC. Protein product: CASSLVPGNYGYTF.